This T cell receptor (beta chain) emerged from a study of cytomegalovirus exposure and HLA in healthy donors. Background on the study: In terms of ancestry, the Caucasian-associated cluster contained roughly 80% of the approximately 400 genotyped donors. Study conclusions and caveats: While the bulk of TCR sequences proved rare, some public TCRs turned up in many donors. Cytomegalovirus status was reportedly diagnosed by the classifier with high sensitivity and specificity. V- and J-gene trimming in TCR beta was tied to a missense DCLRE1C variant by an analysis performed later.

PCR involved 60 Vbeta and 13 Jbeta primers. The data were produced by immunoSEQ multiplex PCR, yet TCRdb's version contains in-frame clones alone and is incomplete. The table includes roughly 250,000 clones, 80% detected once. In regard to this clone: Its antigen is still unknown.

CDR1 LGHNT and CDR2 FRNRAP come from the germline V gene. This CDR3 has 16 amino acids. J was trimmed by 2 bases and V by 4 bases; bases with no gene match: 9. V is TRBV12-5 and J is TRBJ2-3; 7 bases agree with TRBD1. The TCR was taken from a girl aged 2 to 9 in good health and CMV-seronegative. The sequenced sample was PBMCs. The CDR3 spells CASGWYLGQNTDTQYF. CDR3 in DNA: TGTGCTAGTGGTTGGTACCTGGGACAGAACACAGATACGCAGTATTTT.